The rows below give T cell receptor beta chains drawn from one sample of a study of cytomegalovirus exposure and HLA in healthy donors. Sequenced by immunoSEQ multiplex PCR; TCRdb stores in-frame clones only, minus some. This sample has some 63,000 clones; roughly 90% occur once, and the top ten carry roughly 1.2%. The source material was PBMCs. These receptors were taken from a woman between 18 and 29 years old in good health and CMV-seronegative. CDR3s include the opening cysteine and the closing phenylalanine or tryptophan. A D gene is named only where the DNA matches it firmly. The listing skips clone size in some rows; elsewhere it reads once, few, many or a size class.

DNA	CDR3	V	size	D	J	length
TGTGCCAGCCGGCGGACAGCCATGAACACTGAAGCTTTCTTT	CASRRTAMNTEAFF	TRBV28	-	-	TRBJ1-1	14
TGTGCCATCAGTAGTCCCGGGACAGGGAACACTGAAGCTTTCTTT	CAISSPGTGNTEAFF	TRBV10-3	-	TRBD1	TRBJ1-1	15
TGTGCCAGCAGTTTATACTCTAGCGGGGGGGCGAATGAGCAGTTCTTC	CASSLYSSGGANEQFF	TRBV28	-	TRBD2	TRBJ2-1	16
TGTGCCAGCGCCCAGGGACAGATGAACACTGAAGCTTTCTTT	CASAQGQMNTEAFF	TRBV9	-	TRBD1	TRBJ1-1	14
TGTGCCAGCAGTGATGGGACAGGGTCCGAGCAGTACTTC	CASSDGTGSEQYF	TRBV6-4	-	TRBD1	TRBJ2-7	13
TGTGCCTGGAGCAAATCACAGCTGATCAATGAGCAGTTCTTC	CAWSKSQLINEQFF	TRBV30	-	-	TRBJ2-1	14
TGTGCCAGCACACTGGAGGGCGGCGAGCAGTACTTC	CASTLEGGEQYF	TRBV2	once	-	TRBJ2-7	12
TGTGCCAGCAGCGGGGACATTTGGGGGAACACTGAAGCTTTCTTT	CASSGDIWGNTEAFF	TRBV5-4	-	-	TRBJ1-1	15
TGTGCCAGCAGCGGAGGACAGGACACCCACCTCTGGTACCAAGAGACCCAGTACTTC	CASSGGQDTHLWYQETQYF	TRBV5-5	few	TRBD1	TRBJ2-5	19
TGTGCCAGTAGTCCCGGGACAGGGGGGATCGCTGAAGCTTTCTTT	CASSPGTGGIAEAFF	TRBV19	-	TRBD1	TRBJ1-1	15
TGTGCCAGCAGCGCCGGACTATCCACAGATACGCAGTATTTT	CASSAGLSTDTQYF	TRBV9	-	-	TRBJ2-3	14
TGTGCCAGCAGTTTATCTTATGGGGGCGGGGGGCTTCTCAATGAGCAGTTCTTC	CASSLSYGGGGLLNEQFF	TRBV27	-	TRBD2	TRBJ2-1	18
TGTGCCAGCAGTTACTCCAGGGCTGAAGCTTTCTTT	CASSYSRAEAFF	TRBV6-5	-	-	TRBJ1-1	12
TGTGCCAGCAGCTTGATAGCGGGGGACGGCTCCTACAATGAGCAGTTCTTC	CASSLIAGDGSYNEQFF	TRBV7-2	-	TRBD2	TRBJ2-1	17
TGTGCCAGCAGCTTAGCGGCACGAAACACCATATATTTT	CASSLAARNTIYF	TRBV7-2	-	-	TRBJ1-3	13
TGTGCCAGCAGCTTAGTTCCAGAGAGGAGCATTCAGTACTTC	CASSLVPERSIQYF	TRBV7-2	-	-	TRBJ2-4	14
TGTGCCAGCAGCAAAAGTGATTTGACAGGTCCTGACAGGTTCAATCAGCCCCAGCATTTT	CASSKSDLTGPDRFNQPQHF	TRBV21-1	-	-	TRBJ1-5	20
TGTGCTAGTGGGACGGGACTACCCCCCGGTGAGCAGTTCTTC	CASGTGLPPGEQFF	TRBV12-5	once	TRBD2	TRBJ2-1	14
TGTGCCAGCAGTGATCGGGGATATGGCTACACCTTC	CASSDRGYGYTF	TRBV2	-	-	TRBJ1-2	12
TGTGCCAGCAGTCTCCAAGGGCGGGGGGGTAACTATGGCTACACCTTC	CASSLQGRGGNYGYTF	TRBV2	-	-	TRBJ1-2	16
TGTGCCGGCAGCTTACGGTTTCAAGAGACCCAGTACTTC	CAGSLRFQETQYF	TRBV5-5	-	-	TRBJ2-5	13
TGTGCCAGCAGCCAAGATAGGGACAGGGTAGGCGGGGAGACCCAGTACTTC	CASSQDRDRVGGETQYF	TRBV4-2	-	TRBD1	TRBJ2-5	17
TGTGCCAGCACCGAGACAGGGGCCGGGGCCAACGTCCTGACTTTC	CASTETGAGANVLTF	TRBV25-1	-	TRBD1	TRBJ2-6	15
TGTGCCAGCAGCCTGGGACAGGGCGTCACCGGGGAGCTGTTTTTT	CASSLGQGVTGELFF	TRBV28	-	TRBD1	TRBJ2-2	15
TGTGCCTGGGTGAGAGGAGGGGGCGCAAACTATGGCTACACCTTC	CAWVRGGGANYGYTF	TRBV30	-	TRBD1	TRBJ1-2	15
TGTGCCAGCAGCTTAAGTCCAGGGACCTACGAGCAGTACTTC	CASSLSPGTYEQYF	TRBV11-1	-	-	TRBJ2-7	14
TGTGCCAGCAGCCCGGGACTAGCGGTGGCCTACAATGAGCAGTTCTTC	CASSPGLAVAYNEQFF	TRBV7-2	-	TRBD2	TRBJ2-1	16
TGCGCCACCGGCGGCATCCTGTCCTATGAAAAACTGTTTTTT	CATGGILSYEKLFF	TRBV10-2	-	-	TRBJ1-4	14
TGCGCCAGCAGCTCAGACGGGACAGGGGGAGGGGAGCAGCCCCAGCATTTT	CASSSDGTGGGEQPQHF	TRBV5-1	-	TRBD1	TRBJ1-5	17
TGTGCCAGCAGCCCTTGGACAGGGAGGGAGACCCAGTACTTC	CASSPWTGRETQYF	TRBV9	once	TRBD1	TRBJ2-5	14
TGTGCCAGCAATAGAGATCTCTACAATGAGCAGTTCTTC	CASNRDLYNEQFF	TRBV7-2	-	-	TRBJ2-1	13
TGTGCCAGCAGTTTATCCGGGACAGGGATCCGATGGTCACCCCTCCACTTT	CASSLSGTGIRWSPLHF	TRBV27	-	TRBD1	TRBJ1-6	17
TGTGCCAGCAGCCCAGACAAGAACTATGGCTACACCTTC	CASSPDKNYGYTF	TRBV6-6	-	-	TRBJ1-2	13
TGTGCCAGCAGCGGGACTAGCGGGGGCCCGGGCGAGACCCAGTACTTC	CASSGTSGGPGETQYF	TRBV27	-	TRBD2	TRBJ2-5	16
TGTGCCAGCAGTTACAAGGGGTTTAGCAATCAGCCCCAGCATTTT	CASSYKGFSNQPQHF	TRBV6-5	-	-	TRBJ1-5	15
TGTGCCAGCAGTTTAATTGGGGGGGCGGGGAAATACGAGCAGTACTTC	CASSLIGGAGKYEQYF	TRBV28	-	-	TRBJ2-7	16
TGTGCCAGCAGCGAGAGGCCGGACTATGGCTACACCTTC	CASSERPDYGYTF	TRBV7-2	-	-	TRBJ1-2	13
TGTGCCAGCAGATATCCCGGGGGGGGCAATGAGCAGTTCTTC	CASRYPGGGNEQFF	TRBV6-1	-	TRBD2	TRBJ2-1	14
TGTGCCTGGAGCACAGCGGGGGGAATCGTAGCTTTCTTT	CAWSTAGGIVAFF	TRBV30	-	-	TRBJ1-1	13
TGTGCCAGCAGTTGTCTACTAGCGGCGCCTGTTGAGCAGTTCTTC	CASSCLLAAPVEQFF	TRBV6-9	-	TRBD2	TRBJ2-1	15
TGTGCCAGCAGGAAGACAGGAGTCAACACTGAAGCTTTCTTT	CASRKTGVNTEAFF	TRBV6-6	-	-	TRBJ1-1	14
TGTGCCAGCAGCCAAGTGGGGGGTTCGGTAGACGAGCAGTACTTC	CASSQVGGSVDEQYF	TRBV4-2	-	-	TRBJ2-7	15
TGTGCCAGCAGCTTAGTGGGTAGCGGGGCTTACACAGATACGCAGTATTTT	CASSLVGSGAYTDTQYF	TRBV13	-	TRBD2	TRBJ2-3	17
TGTGCCACCAGCTCCGACAACTTGATTCGGGGGGTACATGAGCAGTTCTTC	CATSSDNLIRGVHEQFF	TRBV15	-	TRBD2	TRBJ2-1	17
TGTGCCAGCAGTTCGTCCGGGACAGGGCTATACGAGCAGTACTTC	CASSSSGTGLYEQYF	TRBV6-5	once	TRBD1	TRBJ2-7	15
TGTGCCATCAGTGATCGGACAGGGGGATTGGGGAAACTGTTTTTT	CAISDRTGGLGKLFF	TRBV10-3	-	TRBD1	TRBJ1-4	15
TGTGCCAGCAGCTTAAACATTAACTATGGCTACACCTTC	CASSLNINYGYTF	TRBV7-9	-	-	TRBJ1-2	13
TGTGCCAGCAGCAGACCCTCAGGGTCTCACAGGGGGGGCTACACCTTC	CASSRPSGSHRGGYTF	TRBV28	-	TRBD1	TRBJ1-2	16
TGTGCCAGTAGTCCCAGGACAGGGGTTGAGACCCAGTACTTC	CASSPRTGVETQYF	TRBV19	-	TRBD1	TRBJ2-5	14